One and the same sample provided the 21 T cell receptor beta chains below, sequenced in a study of cytomegalovirus exposure and HLA in healthy donors. This PCR relied on a set of 60 Vbeta primers and 13 Jbeta primers. Measured with immunoSEQ multiplex PCR; TCRdb has only the in-frame clones, and not every one. The sample lists about 100,000 clones; more than 60% were seen once. The sequenced sample consisted of PBMCs. The receptors were sampled from a young woman in good health and CMV-seropositive.

The chain joins TRBV28 to TRBJ2-7; D remains unclear. Trimming pared 4 bases from V and 5 bases from J, leaving 21 bases between. This CDR3 spans 16 amino acids. In germline, CDR1 is MDHEN, CDR2 SYDVKM. The CDR3 DNA sequence: TGTGCCAGCAGTTCACAATTATGGCCCAGTGTCCACGAGCAGTACTTC. It encodes CASSSQLWPSVHEQYF.

This clone has only a few counts. The chain uses TRBV28 and TRBJ2-1, with a weak D call TRBD2 (6 bases). Germline V lookup: CDR1 MDHEN, CDR2 SYDVKM. This CDR3 contains 13 residues. Trimming pared 6 bases from V and 8 bases from J, leaving 14 bases between. The CDR3 sequence is CASRWGVQDEQFF. CDR3 nucleotides: TGTGCCAGCAGGTGGGGGGTACAGGATGAGCAGTTCTTC.

Here the CDR3 reads CACSNRGRDTGELFF. CDR3 nucleotide sequence: TGTGCCTGCTCAAACAGGGGGCGGGACACCGGGGAGCTGTTTTTT. The chain links TRBV30 to TRBJ2-2; TRBD1 aligns across 9 bases. CDR3 size: 15 residues. Germline-derived CDR1 and CDR2 are GTSNPN and SVGIG (reference sequence). After removal of 6 bases from V and 3 bases from J, the junction contained 8 bases not matched to a gene.

The rearrangement joins TRBV28 to TRBJ1-1; D may be TRBD1 (5 bases). This CDR3 contains 15 residues. Germline V gives CDR1 MDHEN, CDR2 SYDVKM. V was shortened by 6 bases and J by 1 base, with 15 bases between the two germline ends. DNA of the CDR3: TGTGCCAGCAGCGAGGAGGGACGGTGGAACACTGAAGCTTTCTTT. This gives the protein CASSEEGRWNTEAFF.

J is TRBJ2-3 and V is TRBV14, with a weak D call TRBD1 (6 bases). Germline V gives CDR1 SGHDN, CDR2 FVKESK. V was trimmed by 6 bases and J by 4 bases, leaving 8 bases between them. The CDR3 contains 12 residues. The CDR3 DNA sequence: TGTGCCAGCAGACAGGGAGCAGATACGCAGTATTTT. Its translation: CASRQGADTQYF.

The CDR3 DNA reads as TGTGCCAGCAGTGACCCGGACAGCTCCTACGAGCAGTACTTC. Translated, it gives CASSDPDSSYEQYF. This rearrangement joins TRBV2 to TRBJ2-7; perhaps TRBD1 as D (6 bases). The CDR3 extends over 14 amino acids. Deletions cut 3 bases from V and 0 bases from J, with 9 bases between. Per the germline V gene, CDR1 is SNHLY and CDR2 is FYNNEI.

In its sample, this clone was seen a few times. The sample carries other DNA sequences with the same CDR3. The DNA of the CDR3 is TGTGCCAGCAGCTTAGGGCTCAATCAGCCCCAGCATTTT. This codes for CASSLGLNQPQHF. This chain connects TRBV7-2 to TRBJ1-5; D unclear. The CDR3 spans 13 residues. Germline assignment: CDR1 SGHTA and CDR2 FQGNSA. V was pared by 1 base and J by 3 bases, with 4 bases between.

The V gene is TRBV4-3, the J gene TRBJ2-6; D is possibly TRBD2 (6 bases). From germline, CDR1 is LGHNA and CDR2 YSLEER. The CDR3 loop spans 19 amino acids. Trimming stripped 2 bases from V and 2 bases from J, with 19 bases between. Here the CDR3 reads CASSQNNPFGGTGANVLTF. The CDR3 DNA is TGCGCCAGCAGCCAAAATAATCCGTTCGGAGGGACTGGGGCCAACGTCCTGACTTTC.

The CDR3 spells CASSILAGEAYEQYF. DNA for the CDR3: TGTGCCAGTAGTATACTAGCGGGAGAGGCCTACGAGCAGTACTTC. This sequence joins TRBV19 and TRBJ2-7, with 10 nucleotides matching TRBD2. V dropped 2 bases and J dropped 2; count of bases not matched to a gene: 3. The CDR3 is 15 residues long. CDR1 and CDR2 (germline): LNHDA, SQIVND (reference sequence).

The chain uses TRBV7-2 and TRBJ1-2; 7 bases map to TRBD1. The CDR3 spans 14 residues. Germline CDR1 SGHTA, CDR2 FQGNSA. J gave up 4 bases and V 5 bases, and 7 bases lay outside the gene matches. CDR3 sequence reads: CASSLGRDSYGYTF. CDR3 nucleotides: TGTGCCAGCAGCCTCGGCCGGGACAGCTATGGCTACACCTTC.

The chain couples TRBV15 to TRBJ2-7; TRBD1 matches at 10 bases. The CDR3 is 16 residues long. V was clipped by 1 base and J by 3 bases; unmatched bases: 6. Germline V lookup: CDR1 LNHNV, CDR2 YYDKDF (reference sequence). This CDR3 is CATSRGWGDRGYEQYF. For the CDR3, the DNA is TGTGCCACCAGCAGAGGATGGGGGGACAGGGGCTACGAGCAGTACTTC.

V gene TRBV9 combines with J gene TRBJ2-1; the match to TRBD2 covers 10 bases. The CDR3 covers 15 residues. Germline CDR1 SGDLS, CDR2 YYNGEE. Losses at the gene ends were 3 bases for V and 8 bases for J; bases not matched to a gene: 8. The CDR3 sequence: CASSDPGLASDEQFF. The CDR3 DNA follows: TGTGCCAGCAGCGACCCGGGACTAGCGAGCGATGAGCAGTTCTTC.

This chain uses TRBV28 with TRBJ2-1, with 11 bases that match TRBD2. The CDR3 loop spans 15 amino acids. Trimming at V came to 6 bases and at J to 2 bases, leaving 3 bases not matched to a gene. Germline V lookup: CDR1 MDHEN, CDR2 SYDVKM. CDR3 DNA: TGTGCCAGCAGACTAGCGGGAGTCGCCTACAATGAGCAGTTCTTC. Translating gives CASRLAGVAYNEQFF.

This clone was seen once. V usage is TRBV7-3 and J usage is TRBJ1-1, with 7 positions matching TRBD1. The germline V gene encodes CDR1 SGHTA and CDR2 FQGTGA. This CDR3 region has 16 residues. V lost 5 bases, J lost 1 base, and 10 bases stayed unmatched. The CDR3 reads CASSPHTGQANTEAFF. The CDR3 nucleotides read TGTGCCAGCAGCCCCCATACTGGACAGGCGAACACTGAAGCTTTCTTT.

The CDR3 region has the DNA TGTGCCAGCTCCTCTTCGGGTGTGGAGGGGGAGACCCAGTACTTC. Protein: CASSSSGVEGETQYF. The chain combines TRBV2 with TRBJ2-5; tentatively, D is TRBD2 (6 bases). This CDR3 region has 15 residues. The germline CDR1 and CDR2 sequences are SNHLY and FYNNEI. V dropped 8 bases and J dropped 5 bases, with 21 bases sitting between them.

This chain connects TRBV7-2 to TRBJ1-2, with 8 nucleotides matching TRBD1. V was clipped by 5 bases and J by 2 bases; unmatched bases: 4. The CDR3 is 14 residues long. CDR1 is SGHTA, CDR2 FQGNSA, per germline. The CDR3 spells CASSRDRGNYGYTF. DNA for the CDR3: TGTGCCAGCAGCCGAGACAGGGGCAACTATGGCTACACCTTC.

For the CDR3, the DNA is TGCAGCGTTGTAGGGACAGGGGGTCGGAACACTGAAGCTTTCTTT. Translating it yields CSVVGTGGRNTEAFF. The chain joins TRBV29-1 to TRBJ1-1; TRBD1 aligns across 11 bases. CDR3 size: 15 residues. The germline CDR1 and CDR2 sequences are SQVTM and ANQGSEA. Trimming removed 4 bases from V and 1 base from J; junction bases left unmatched: 5.

This clone has just one count. The J gene is TRBJ2-7, the V gene TRBV27; D possibly corresponds to TRBD2 (6 bases). The CDR3 consists of 14 residues. CDR1 and CDR2 from the germline V gene are MNHEY and SMNVEV (reference sequence). Trimming pared 0 bases from V and 2 bases from J, leaving 8 bases between. The CDR3 nucleotides read TGTGCCAGCAGTTTATCGGAGGGTCCCTACGAGCAGTACTTC. Its translation: CASSLSEGPYEQYF.

The gene calls are TRBV29-1 and TRBJ2-1, with D perhaps matching TRBD2 (6 bases). CDR1 SQVTM and CDR2 ANQGSEA come from the germline V gene. This CDR3 is 13 amino acids long. Deletions cut 6 bases from V and 7 bases from J, with 16 bases between. The CDR3 here is CSVRSAGSNEQFF. The CDR3 DNA sequence: TGCAGCGTGAGGAGTGCGGGGAGTAATGAGCAGTTCTTC.

The rearrangement uses TRBV15 and TRBJ2-1; 9 positions agree with TRBD2. With 3 bases clipped from V and 7 bases from J, the junction kept 10 bases outside the gene matches. The germline V gene has CDR1 LNHNV and CDR2 YYDKDF (reference sequence). The CDR3 has 16 residues. DNA for the CDR3: TGTGCCACCAGCAGGGGAACCCTAGCGGGATCGAATGAGCAGTTCTTC. Translation: CATSRGTLAGSNEQFF.

The chain is built from TRBV6-1 and TRBJ2-7, with TRBD1 matching 10 bases. The ends lost 2 bases at V and 1 base at J; junction bases unmatched: 5. The CDR3 spans 16 residues. CDR1 is MNHNS and CDR2 is SASEGT in the germline V gene. The CDR3 DNA follows: TGTGCCAGCAGTGAAAGGGGACAGGGGTCGTCCTACGAGCAGTACTTC. It yields the protein CASSERGQGSSYEQYF.